The clone carrying this T cell receptor (beta chain) appeared many times. Antigen: not known. The time point is: persistent/refractory GD, antithyroid drugs over 5 years with positive TRAb. Following extraction of RNA from PBMCs, that RNA was used to make the TCR library. The germline V gene has CDR1 MNHEY and CDR2 SMNVEV (reference sequence). This CDR3 has 13 amino acids. Trimming took off 5 bases at V and 2 bases at J, with 9 bases between the two ends. The data were taken from a study of regulatory T cells in long-lasting Graves disease. General study results and limits: TRBV28, TRBJ1-2 and TRBJ2-5 were favored in persistent disease. The study examined only peripheral blood, not thyroid tissue. Those with persistent disease had in common more public clonotypes (around 2,700) than new patients (approximately 1,000).

TCR beta libraries were built with iRepertoire HTBI primers and Arm-PCR of CDR3 regions. In the original analysis: Analysis of the samples identified roughly 62 TRBV and roughly 15 TRBJ segments. TCRdb reprocessed the multiplex PCR reads via MiXCR and lists one record per CDR3 protein. These V and J calls rely on TCRdb rather than the paper's analysis. The data show about 460,000 distinct CDR3 sequences, with about 20% seen just once and over 10% held by the top ten. The specimen comprised peripheral blood mononuclear cells (PBMCs), sampled when the disease was refractory, from a patient treated with antithyroid drugs. The V and J genes are TRBV27 and TRBJ1-2; D is unclear. This TCR came from a female donor with Graves disease. CDR3 nucleotides: TGTGCCAGCAGTCCTCAGGTCAACTATGGCTACACCTTC. Protein sequence: CASSPQVNYGYTF.